One T cell receptor beta chain is described in this entry. Its target is unknown. Every diagnosis used clinical symptoms, serum thyroxine and TRAb, thyroid ultrasound and orbital computed tomography. The PBMCs were sourced from fresh peripheral blood (approximately 9.6 ml). This sample was taken from a study of T cells in Graves' hyperthyroidism and ophthalmopathy. Study-level information: It was at initial diagnosis, before any treatment, that peripheral blood was collected.

Notes on the study in general: Expanded thyroid clonotypes (above 0.001) were mostly also found in blood.

Germline-derived CDR1 and CDR2 are KGHDR and SFDVKD. Trimming removed 1 base from V and 4 bases from J, with 2 bases in between. This CDR3 spans 12 amino acids. Amplification yielded TCR beta CDR3 regions, with RNA transcripts as the source. During a first-round RT-PCR of the TCR CDR3, the HTBI primer set was used. MiXCR, run by TCRdb on the multiplex PCR reads, gives a single entry per CDR3 protein. The table shows hundreds of thousands of distinct CDR3 sequences, with around 39% occurring only once. The receptor comes from a man younger than 35 with Graves' hyperthyroidism. This chain joins TRBV24-1 and TRBJ2-3, with D unclear. Material: blood. In nucleotides, the CDR3 is TGTGCCACCAGTGATTTTGCAGATACGCAGTATTTT. Its translation is CATSDFADTQYF.